Below, 21 T cell receptor beta chains from the same sample are listed, as sequenced in a study of T-cell memory formation after mild COVID-19. TCRdb re-called the 5' RACE reads with MiXCR, one entry per CDR3 protein. The sample lists around 150,000 distinct CDR3 sequences; roughly 30% were seen once. The sequencing sample was made of PBMCs or a T cell subset sorted from them (not recorded which). The receptors were sampled from an adult woman who had mild COVID-19 (a few samples of this study predate the infection). Cell type and time point are not known.

This clonotype was seen only a few times. The junction differs from germline at one of its ends, possibly a read error. The J gene is TRBJ2-1, the V gene TRBV28, with D unclear. This CDR3 is built from 12 residues. The germline V gene has CDR1 MDHEN and CDR2 SYDVKM. The CDR3 protein is CASSFRGPSKEF. Written as DNA, the CDR3 is TGTGCCAGCAGTTTCAGAGGCCCAAGTAAGGAATTC.

This clonotype showed up just a few times. The chain carries TRBV27 and TRBJ1-1; no clear D gene. Trimming removed 3 bases at V and 4 bases at J, with 12 bases between. From germline, CDR1 is MNHEY and CDR2 SMNVEV (reference sequence). CDR3 size: 14 residues. CDR3 DNA sequence: TGTGCCAGCAGTTTGGGCAGTTTTGGCACTGAAGCTTTCTTT. Protein product: CASSLGSFGTEAFF.

This chain joins TRBV5-1 and TRBJ2-3; TRBD2 aligns across 7 bases. Looked up from germline, CDR1 is SGHRS and CDR2 is YFSETQ. CDR3 length equals 15 residues. V lost 3 bases, J lost 7 bases, and 11 bases stayed unmatched. The CDR3 spells CASSSTSARVNTQYF. The CDR3 DNA reads as TGCGCCAGCAGCTCCACTAGCGCTCGGGTGAATACGCAGTATTTT.

The J gene is TRBJ2-1, the V gene TRBV7-8, with TRBD2 as a possible D gene (5 bases). V was clipped by 3 bases and J by 6 bases, with 12 bases between them. Germline CDR1 SGHVS, CDR2 FQNEAQ. CDR3 length: 14 amino acids. CDR3 loop: CASSLGSSGNEQFF. CDR3 nucleotides: TGTGCCAGCAGCTTGGGGAGTTCGGGCAATGAGCAGTTCTTC. The complete variable domain, with remaining parts taken from reference TRBV7-8 and TRBJ2-1, reads GAGVSQSPRYKVAKRGQDVALRCDPISGHVSLFWYQQALGQGPEFLTYFQNEAQLDKSGLPSDRFFAERPEGSVSTLKIQRTQQEDSAVYLCASSLGSSGNEQFFGPGTRLTVL.

The chain is built from TRBV5-1 and TRBJ2-2; D gene uncertain. The germline V and J ends were trimmed by 4 bases and 4 bases, with 14 bases remaining between them. The germline V gene has CDR1 SGHRS and CDR2 YFSETQ. CDR3 length: 15 amino acids. The CDR3 sequence: CASSAVAIGTGELFF. In DNA form, the CDR3 reads TGCGCCAGCAGCGCTGTGGCCATAGGCACCGGGGAGCTGTTTTTT.

The rearrangement links TRBV10-3 to TRBJ1-5; no reliable D call. CDR3 size: 10 residues. Germline V CDR1 and CDR2: ENHRY, SYGVKD. V was pared by 3 bases and J by 6 bases, with 0 bases between. The CDR3 here is CAISDQPQHF. DNA of the CDR3: TGTGCCATCAGTGATCAGCCCCAGCATTTT.

The chain carries TRBV27 and TRBJ1-5, with 7 nucleotides matching TRBD1. The germline V gene has CDR1 MNHEY and CDR2 SMNVEV (reference sequence). The CDR3 length is 14 residues. Trimming removed 6 bases from V and 6 bases from J; junction bases left unmatched: 8. CDR3 in amino acids: CASRLTGAGQPQHF. The CDR3 nucleotides read TGTGCCAGCAGGTTAACAGGGGCGGGTCAGCCCCAGCATTTT.

This clonotype was recorded only once. The chain is built from TRBV29-1 and TRBJ1-3; 7 positions agree with TRBD1. The CDR3 length is 12 residues. Trimming took 8 bases from V and 2 from J; bases not matched to a gene: 3. The germline CDR1 and CDR2 sequences are SQVTM and ANQGSEA. The CDR3 coding sequence is TGCAGCTTCACAGGGGCTGGAAACACCATATATTTT. This encodes CSFTGAGNTIYF.

The rearrangement links TRBV10-3 to TRBJ2-2, with D unresolved. This CDR3 comprises 13 residues. Germline lookup yields CDR1 ENHRY and CDR2 SYGVKD. The ends were cut back, 2 bases at V and 1 base at J, with 2 bases in the middle. The CDR3 here is CAISEGNTGELFF. The DNA of the CDR3 is TGTGCCATCAGTGAGGGGAACACCGGGGAGCTGTTTTTT.

This rearrangement joins TRBV7-9 to TRBJ2-5; no clear D gene. The V gene lost 5 bases and the J gene lost 5 bases, with 18 bases spanning the gap. CDR3 size: 15 residues. Germline V gives CDR1 SEHNR, CDR2 FQNEAQ (reference sequence). The CDR3 bases are TGTGCCAGCAGCCCCCGGCTTTACGGAGCGGAGACCCAGTACTTC. This sequence encodes CASSPRLYGAETQYF.

The chain uses TRBV6-2 or TRBV6-3 and TRBJ2-5, with a weak D call TRBD2 (6 bases). This CDR3 is 14 amino acids long. The germline CDR1 and CDR2 sequences are MNHEY and SVGEGT. Trimming pared 7 bases from V and 5 bases from J, leaving 17 bases between. This CDR3 is CASNPSLSGETQYF. For the CDR3, the DNA is TGTGCCAGCAACCCGTCTTTGAGCGGGGAGACCCAGTACTTC.

This clonotype was detected a few times. V gene TRBV4-1 combines with J gene TRBJ2-3; the D is unclear. This CDR3 region has 13 residues. CDR1 is MGHRA and CDR2 is YSYEKL in the germline V gene. V was shortened by 1 base and J by 6 bases, with 8 bases between the two germline ends. The CDR3 is CASSQVPGDTQYF. The CDR3 DNA reads TGCGCCAGCAGCCAAGTGCCCGGGGATACGCAGTATTTT.

The chain joins TRBV29-1 to TRBJ1-1, with D possibly TRBD1 on 5 matching bases. This CDR3 is built from 12 residues. Trimming left V 6 bases short and J 6 bases short, with 14 bases between. The germline V gene encodes CDR1 SQVTM and CDR2 ANQGSEA. In DNA form, the CDR3 reads TGCAGCGTCCGTGAGGGGCTCGCTGAAGCTTTCTTT. Encoded protein: CSVREGLAEAFF.

This clonotype was seen a few times. CDR3 bases: TGTGCCAGCAGCCAAGATGTCGAAGATCTGTACTTC. Amino acids: CASSQDVEDLYF. V is TRBV4-2 and J is TRBJ2-7; D uncertain. Between the trimmed V and J ends, which lost 0 bases and 12 bases, there was a span of 12 bases. This CDR3 has 12 residues. Germline CDR1 reads LGHNA; CDR2 reads YNFKEQ.

The gene calls are TRBV29-1 and TRBJ2-2, with 12 bases lining up with TRBD2. CDR3 length: 15 amino acids. Trimming at V came to 5 bases and at J to 4 bases, leaving 5 bases not matched to a gene. CDR1 is SQVTM and CDR2 is ANQGSEA in the germline V gene. The CDR3: CSVSPGLAGTGELFF. For the CDR3, the DNA is TGCAGCGTTAGCCCGGGACTAGCGGGCACCGGGGAGCTGTTTTTT.

The table lists this clonotype with a few counts. This chain links TRBV5-1 with TRBJ2-7; tentatively, D is TRBD1 (5 bases). CDR1 SGHRS and CDR2 YFSETQ come from the germline V gene. The CDR3 spans 16 residues. Trimming pared 0 bases from V and 1 base from J, leaving 14 bases between. The CDR3 sequence: CASSLVPQGRSYEQYF. DNA of the CDR3: TGCGCCAGCAGCTTGGTGCCGCAGGGCCGGTCCTACGAGCAGTACTTC. Full variable domain (missing parts from reference TRBV5-1 and TRBJ2-7): KAGVTQTPRYLIKTRGQQVTLSCSPISGHRSVSWYQQTPGQGLQFLFEYFSETQRNKGNFPGRFSGRQFSNSRSEMNVSTLELGDSALYLCASSLVPQGRSYEQYFGPGTRLTVT.

The J gene is TRBJ1-5, the V gene TRBV7-9, with 8 bases that match TRBD1. J gave up 8 bases and V 2 bases, and 5 bases lay outside the gene matches. This CDR3 is 14 amino acids long. Germline V lookup: CDR1 SEHNR, CDR2 FQNEAQ (reference sequence). CDR3 in amino acids: CASSLIGQGEPQHF. The CDR3 bases are TGTGCCAGCAGCTTAATTGGACAGGGTGAGCCCCAGCATTTT.

This clonotype was observed once. The chain links TRBV10-3 to TRBJ2-2; 7 positions agree with TRBD1. CDR3 length equals 16 residues. Germline lookup yields CDR1 ENHRY and CDR2 SYGVKD. The V gene end was trimmed by 0 bases and the J gene end by 6 bases; junction bases not matched to a gene: 7. CDR3 coding DNA: TGTGCCATCAGTGAGTCGATACAGGGGATCGCCGGGGAGCTGTTTTTT. It codes for CAISESIQGIAGELFF.

The chain couples TRBV6-5 to TRBJ2-5; D gene uncertain. Looked up from germline, CDR1 is MNHEY and CDR2 is SVGAGI. Trimming took off 2 bases at V and 4 bases at J, with 17 bases between the two ends. CDR3 length: 16 residues. The CDR3 nucleotides are TGTGCCAGCAGTTACGGATCGCGGATAGTTGGAGAGACCCAGTACTTC. Protein sequence: CASSYGSRIVGETQYF.

This clonotype was seen more than once but under ten times. The chain joins TRBV30 to TRBJ2-1; TRBD2 is a possible D gene (5 bases). V lost 4 bases and J lost 6, with 7 bases in between. The germline gives CDR1 GTSNPN, CDR2 SVGIG (reference sequence). The CDR3 runs to 11 residues. Here the CDR3 DNA reads TGTGCCTGGACCCTAGCCAATGAGCAGTTCTTC. Translated, it gives CAWTLANEQFF.

This clonotype was found a few times. V usage is TRBV5-1 and J usage is TRBJ2-7, with TRBD2 matching 10 bases. CDR1 and CDR2 (germline): SGHRS, YFSETQ. The CDR3 sequence is 18 residues long. Trimming took 1 base from V and 0 from J; bases not matched to a gene: 10. The CDR3: CASSLFSSGGESSYEQYF. The CDR3 DNA follows: TGCGCCAGCAGCTTGTTTTCTAGCGGGGGCGAGAGCTCCTACGAGCAGTACTTC.